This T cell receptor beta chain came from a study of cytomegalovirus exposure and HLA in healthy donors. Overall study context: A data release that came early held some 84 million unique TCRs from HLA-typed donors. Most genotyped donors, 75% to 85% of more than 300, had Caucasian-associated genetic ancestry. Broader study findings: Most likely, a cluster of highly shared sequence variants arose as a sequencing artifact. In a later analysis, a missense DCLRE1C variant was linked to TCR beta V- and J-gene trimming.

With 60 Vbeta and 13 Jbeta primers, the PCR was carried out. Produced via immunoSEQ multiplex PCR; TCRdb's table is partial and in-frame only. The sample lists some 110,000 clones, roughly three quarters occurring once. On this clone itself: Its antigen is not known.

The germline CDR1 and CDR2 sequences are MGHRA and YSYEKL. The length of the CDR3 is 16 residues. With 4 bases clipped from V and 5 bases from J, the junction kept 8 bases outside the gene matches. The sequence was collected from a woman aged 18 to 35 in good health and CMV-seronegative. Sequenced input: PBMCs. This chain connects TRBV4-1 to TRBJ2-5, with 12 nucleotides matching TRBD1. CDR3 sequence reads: CASSRGRDRGLETQYF. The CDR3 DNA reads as TGCGCCAGCAGCCGCGGCCGGGACAGGGGGCTTGAGACCCAGTACTTC.